These T cell receptor beta chains were read from a single sample in a study of beta chain features in type 1 diabetes. Profiled with immunoSEQ multiplex PCR; TCRdb holds only in-frame clones, not every one. The sample holds fewer than 45,000 clones, 50% to 75% seen once. Sequencing input: Tregs from blood. Receptors originate from a woman aged 25 to 39 in good health. Both conserved end residues are part of each CDR3. A D gene is named only where the DNA matches it firmly. The size of a clone is reported for some rows only, either as once, few or many, or as a class for expanded clones.

clone_size d_call j_call v_call cdr3_nt cdr3_aa
few TRBD2 TRBJ2-7 TRBV5-1 TGCGCCAGCAGCTCTTTCGCGGGAGTAAACGTCTACGAGCAGTACTTC CASSSFAGVNVYEQYF
NA NA TRBJ2-4 TRBV5-1 TGCGCCAGCAGTTCCCTAACCAAAAACATTCAGTACTTC CASSSLTKNIQYF
few NA TRBJ2-1 TRBV7-8 TGTGCCAGCAGCGCCCGGACAGTCCGATCGAACAATGAGCAGTTCTTC CASSARTVRSNNEQFF
NA NA TRBJ2-5 TRBV7-7 TGTGCTAGCAGCGCACAGGCGGTGGGCAAAGAGACCCAGTACTTC CASSAQAVGKETQYF
few NA TRBJ2-7 TRBV5-1 TGCGCCAGCAGCTCTTCCTACGAGCAGTACTTC CASSSSYEQYF
few NA TRBJ2-7 TRBV30 TGTGCCTGGAGTACTAGCTCCTACGAGCAGTACTTC CAWSTSSYEQYF
NA NA TRBJ1-1 TRBV30 TGTGCCTGGAACGCAGGGAACACTGAAGCTTTCTTT CAWNAGNTEAFF
NA NA TRBJ2-7 TRBV5-1 TGCGCCAGCAGCCCGACTGGTACTACCTACGAGCAGTACTTC CASSPTGTTYEQYF
NA NA TRBJ1-5 TRBV7-9 TGTGCCAGCAGCTTAAAGGGAGGTAGCAATCAGCCCCAGCATTTT CASSLKGGSNQPQHF
NA TRBD1 TRBJ2-1 TRBV6-6 TGTGCCAGCACCCCCTCAGGGGGCGATGAGCAGTTCTTC CASTPSGGDEQFF
NA NA TRBJ2-1 TRBV7-9 TGTGCCAGCAGCCGTGGGAGTGGGGTTAATGAGCAGTTCTTC CASSRGSGVNEQFF
NA NA TRBJ1-1 TRBV5-1 TGCGCCAGCAGTCTCTCCCCGAACACTGAAGCTTTCTTT CASSLSPNTEAFF
NA TRBD1 TRBJ2-5 TRBV5-1 TGCGCCAGCACATCGGGACAGGGTTCGGGGACCCAGTACTTC CASTSGQGSGTQYF
NA TRBD1 TRBJ2-1 TRBV19 TGTGCCAGTAGCCCTCGGACAGGGGCCTACAATGAGCAGTTCTTC CASSPRTGAYNEQFF
few NA TRBJ2-5 TRBV7-9 TGTGCCAGCAGCTCTACAGGGCGGGAGTGGGAGACCCAGTACTTC CASSSTGREWETQYF
few TRBD2 TRBJ2-1 TRBV9 TGTGCCAGCAGCGTAGAACTAGCGGGAGGGCCGTACAATGAGCAGTTCTTC CASSVELAGGPYNEQFF
NA NA TRBJ1-5 TRBV7-2 TGTGCCAGCAGCTTTGTGCCAGGGGTCAATCAGCCCCAGCATTTT CASSFVPGVNQPQHF
NA NA TRBJ2-1 TRBV7-3 TGTGCCAGCAGCTTAGGCCTAGGGGCGTCCTACAATGAGCAGTTCTTC CASSLGLGASYNEQFF
few NA TRBJ1-5 TRBV7-9 TGTGCCAGCAGTTTTACAGGAATGGCTCAGCCCCAGCATTTT CASSFTGMAQPQHF
few NA TRBJ2-1 TRBV6-5 TGTGCCAGCAAAACTCCGGGAGTAACCTACAATGAGCAGTTCTTC CASKTPGVTYNEQFF
NA TRBD2 TRBJ2-1 TRBV7-2 TGTGCCAGCAGCTTATTTAGGACTAGCGGTTACAATGAGCAGTTCTTC CASSLFRTSGYNEQFF
NA NA TRBJ1-5 TRBV29-1 TGCAGCGTTGAGGGGACAAAAGATCAGCCCCAGCATTTT CSVEGTKDQPQHF
NA TRBD1 TRBJ1-5 TRBV7-9 TGTGCCAGCAGCTTAGGACAGGGGGTGAATCAGCCCCAGCATTTT CASSLGQGVNQPQHF
NA TRBD1 TRBJ2-7 TRBV19 TGTGCCAGTAGCAAAGGACAGGGGCGAGTGAACGAGCAGTACTTC CASSKGQGRVNEQYF
NA TRBD2 TRBJ2-7 TRBV6-1 TGTGCCAGCACTCTCCTGCGGGGGAGCTCCTACGAGCAGTACTTC CASTLLRGSSYEQYF
NA TRBD1 TRBJ2-5 TRBV19 TGTGCCAGTGCCGGACAGGGGCTTGAGACCCAGTACTTC CASAGQGLETQYF
few NA TRBJ2-3 TRBV7-6 TGTGCCAGCAGCTTATCCGCAGATACGCAGTATTTT CASSLSADTQYF
once TRBD2 TRBJ2-1 TRBV10-3 TGTGCCATCAGTGCGGCAGCGGGAGATGTGTATGAGCAGTTCTTC CAISAAAGDVYEQFF
NA NA TRBJ1-1 TRBV6-5 TGTGCCAGCAATCCCAGGGTGTGGAACACTGAAGCTTTCTTT CASNPRVWNTEAFF
NA NA TRBJ2-1 TRBV5-1 TGCGCCAGCAGCTTGGTACTAGCCCGCCCCTACAATGAGCAGTTCTTC CASSLVLARPYNEQFF
NA TRBD2 TRBJ2-7 TRBV9 TGTGCCAGCAGCGCCCTCGCGGGGGGGTACGAGCAGTACTTC CASSALAGGYEQYF
few NA TRBJ2-7 TRBV6-5 TGTGCCAGCAGTTACTCGAGGGCCTACTACGAGCAGTACTTC CASSYSRAYYEQYF
once TRBD2 TRBJ2-1 TRBV28 TGTGCCAGCAGTCAGACTAGCGCCCCTACCCACAATGAGCAGTTCTTC CASSQTSAPTHNEQFF
once NA TRBJ2-2 TRBV4-2 TGTGCCAGCAGCCAAGAGGGACTTAGCACCGGGGAGCTGTTTTTT CASSQEGLSTGELFF
NA TRBD1 TRBJ2-1 TRBV7-3 TGTGCCAGCAGCATCGGGACAGGGGGTATTAGGGAGCAGTTCTTC CASSIGTGGIREQFF
NA TRBD1 TRBJ2-3 TRBV10-3 TGTGCCATCAGTCGACAGGGTACTAGCACAGATACGCAGTATTTT CAISRQGTSTDTQYF
NA TRBD2 TRBJ2-1 TRBV4-1 TGCGCCAGCAGCCAAGATCCGGGACTAGCGGGAGCCCCTGGTGAGCAGTTCTTC CASSQDPGLAGAPGEQFF
NA TRBD1 TRBJ1-4 TRBV19 TGTGCCAGTAGCCCGACAGGGTGGGATGAAAAACTGTTTTTT CASSPTGWDEKLFF
NA TRBD2 TRBJ2-2 TRBV29-1 TGCAGCGTTGCCGGGGGGCTAGCGGGAGGGAACACCGGGGAGCTGTTTTTT CSVAGGLAGGNTGELFF
NA NA TRBJ2-6 TRBV7-9 TGTGCCAGCAGCTTCCCAGGTTCAGGGGCCAACGTCCTGACTTTC CASSFPGSGANVLTF
NA TRBD1 TRBJ1-5 TRBV18 TGTGCCAGCTCTGGGTTTCAAGGGGGCTTGAGCCAGCATTTT CASSGFQGGLSQHF
few TRBD1 TRBJ1-2 TRBV7-2 TGTGCCAGCAGCTTACAGGGGGACTATGGCTACACCTTC CASSLQGDYGYTF
few TRBD1 TRBJ1-2 TRBV11-2 TGTGCCAGCAGTCCTCTCGACAGGGTAAACTATGGCTACACCTTC CASSPLDRVNYGYTF
NA TRBD1 TRBJ2-7 TRBV27 TGTGCCAGCAGTTTATCGGGACAGGGCTTCTACGAGCAGTACTTC CASSLSGQGFYEQYF
few TRBD2 TRBJ2-1 TRBV5-6 TGTGCCAGCAGCTTGCCCCAGCGGGGTGAGCAGTTCTTC CASSLPQRGEQFF
few TRBD2 TRBJ2-3 TRBV7-3 TGTGCCAGCATCGTACCGGGACTAGCGACAGATACGCAGTATTTT CASIVPGLATDTQYF
few TRBD2 TRBJ2-3 TRBV19 TGTGCCAGTAGTCCGGGACTAGCGGGAGTTTCGGATACGCAGTATTTT CASSPGLAGVSDTQYF
NA TRBD2 TRBJ2-4 TRBV18 TGTGCCAGCTCACCCGGGACTAGCGGGGGGGAAAACATTCAGTACTTC CASSPGTSGGENIQYF
NA NA TRBJ2-1 TRBV6-6 TGTGCCAGCAGTCCACGGGGAGGGGGGATAGTTAATGAGCAGTTCTTC CASSPRGGGIVNEQFF
NA NA TRBJ1-4 TRBV30 TGTGCCTGGAGTTTCGGAGGGGTGGAGGAAAAACTGTTTTTT CAWSFGGVEEKLFF
NA NA TRBJ2-7 TRBV30 TGTGCCTGGAGTGCAGCCTACGAGCAGTACTTC CAWSAAYEQYF
NA NA TRBJ2-2 TRBV19 TGTGCCAGTATAATAGCTGGGGCAGCCACCGGGGAGCTGTTTTTT CASIIAGAATGELFF
NA TRBD2 TRBJ2-7 TRBV10-3 TGTGCCATCAGTGATTTAGCGGGAGGCTCCGAGCAGTACTTC CAISDLAGGSEQYF
large TRBD2 TRBJ2-7 TRBV10-3 TGTGCCATCAGCGGGACTAGCGGCAGCTCCTACGAGCAGTACTTC CAISGTSGSSYEQYF
NA NA TRBJ2-7 TRBV11-2 TGTGCCAGCAGCTTAGATACGAGACTCTCAAAATACGAGCAGTACTTC CASSLDTRLSKYEQYF